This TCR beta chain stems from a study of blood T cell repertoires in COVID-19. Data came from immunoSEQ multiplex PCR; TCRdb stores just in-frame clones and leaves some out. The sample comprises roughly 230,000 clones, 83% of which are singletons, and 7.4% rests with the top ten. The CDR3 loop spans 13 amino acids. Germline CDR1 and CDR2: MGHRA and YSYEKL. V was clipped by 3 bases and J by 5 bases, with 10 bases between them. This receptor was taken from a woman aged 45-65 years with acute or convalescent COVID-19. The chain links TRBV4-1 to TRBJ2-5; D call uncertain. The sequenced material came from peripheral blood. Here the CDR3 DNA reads TGCGCCAGCAGCCACCTAGATCGGGAGACCCAGTACTTC. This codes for CASSHLDRETQYF.